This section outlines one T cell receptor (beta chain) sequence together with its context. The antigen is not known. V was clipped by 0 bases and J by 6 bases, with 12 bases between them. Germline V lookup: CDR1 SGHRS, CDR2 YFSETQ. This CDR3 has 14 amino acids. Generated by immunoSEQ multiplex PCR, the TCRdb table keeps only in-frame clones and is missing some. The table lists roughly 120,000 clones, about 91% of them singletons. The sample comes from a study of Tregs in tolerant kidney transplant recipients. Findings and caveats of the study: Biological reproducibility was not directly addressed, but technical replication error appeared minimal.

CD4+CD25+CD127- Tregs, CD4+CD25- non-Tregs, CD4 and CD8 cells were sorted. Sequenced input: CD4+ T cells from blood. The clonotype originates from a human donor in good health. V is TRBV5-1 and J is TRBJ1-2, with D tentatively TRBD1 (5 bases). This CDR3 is CASSLVEGRDGYTF. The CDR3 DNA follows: TGCGCCAGCAGCTTGGTGGAGGGGCGGGATGGCTACACCTTC.